This T cell receptor beta chain was captured by sequencing in a study of post-analysis software for immune sequencing data. Study at large: The disease courses spanned relapsing-remitting, secondary progressive and progressive-relapsing forms of multiple sclerosis. Study-wide findings and caveats: Multiple sclerosis patients showed significantly lower normalized Chao1 diversity than controls did. About 5 TRBV segments (TRBV5-6, TRBV5-1 and TRBV20-1 among them) occurred more frequently in patients than in controls. Batch-matched samples strongly co-clustered by F measure.

TCR beta cDNA libraries included unique molecular identifiers. The authors obtained 400,000 to 600,000 cDNA molecules from approximately 0.95 to 9.8 million T cells. Each CDR3 protein gets one entry after TCRdb re-called the PCR reads with MiXCR. Seen here are 750,000 to 950,000 distinct CDR3 sequences, around 50% observed once, and the top ten hold about 4.5%. Deletions cut 4 bases from V and 6 bases from J, with 14 bases between. CDR3 length: 14 amino acids. Germline loops: CDR1 SGHDN, CDR2 FVKESK. Note on this clonotype: What it binds is not known.

The rearrangement uses TRBV14 and TRBJ2-3; possibly TRBD2 for D (5 bases). The origin of this receptor is a girl between 10 and 17 years old with multiple sclerosis. Sequenced: blood. The CDR3 DNA sequence: TGTGCCAGCAGCCTTAGCGTCACGTCTGATACGCAGTATTTT. Amino acids: CASSLSVTSDTQYF. Variable domain in full (rest from reference TRBV14 and TRBJ2-3): EAGVTQFPSHSVIEKGQTVTLRCDPISGHDNLYWYRRVMGKEIKFLLHFVKESKQDESGMPNNRFLAERTGGTYSTLKVQPAELEDSGVYFCASSLSVTSDTQYFGPGTRLTVL.